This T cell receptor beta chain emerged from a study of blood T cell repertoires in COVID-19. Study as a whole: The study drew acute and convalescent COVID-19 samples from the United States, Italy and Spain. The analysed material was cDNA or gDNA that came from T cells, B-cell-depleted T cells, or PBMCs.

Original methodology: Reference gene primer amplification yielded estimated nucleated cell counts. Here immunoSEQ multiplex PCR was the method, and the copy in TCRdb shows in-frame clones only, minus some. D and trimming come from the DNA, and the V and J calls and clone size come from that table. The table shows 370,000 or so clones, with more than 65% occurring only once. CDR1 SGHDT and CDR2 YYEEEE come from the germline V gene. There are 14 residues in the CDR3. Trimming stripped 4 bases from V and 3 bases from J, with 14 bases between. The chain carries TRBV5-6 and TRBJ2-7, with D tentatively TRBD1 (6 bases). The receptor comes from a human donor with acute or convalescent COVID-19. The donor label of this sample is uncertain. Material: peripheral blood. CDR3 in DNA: TGTGCCAGCAGCAGGGGGTCTTGGAACTACGAGCAGTACTTC. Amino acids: CASSRGSWNYEQYF.